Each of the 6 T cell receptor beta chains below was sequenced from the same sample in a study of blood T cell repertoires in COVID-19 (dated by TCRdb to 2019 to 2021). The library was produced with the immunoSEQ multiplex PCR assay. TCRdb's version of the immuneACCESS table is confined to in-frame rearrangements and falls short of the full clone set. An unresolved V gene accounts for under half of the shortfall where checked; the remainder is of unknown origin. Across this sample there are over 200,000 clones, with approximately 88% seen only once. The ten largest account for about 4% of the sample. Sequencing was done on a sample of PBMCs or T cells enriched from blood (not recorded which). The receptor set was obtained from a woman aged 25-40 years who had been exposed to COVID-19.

CDR3 loop: CASSSGGANQPQHF. In nucleotides, the CDR3 is TGTGCCAGCAGTTCAGGGGGCGCGAATCAGCCCCAGCATTTT. The chain employs TRBV28 and TRBJ1-5, with 8 bases lining up with TRBD1. CDR3 length: 14 amino acids. The germline CDR1 and CDR2 sequences are MDHEN and SYDVKM. The V gene end was trimmed by 4 bases and the J gene end by 4 bases; junction bases not matched to a gene: 3.

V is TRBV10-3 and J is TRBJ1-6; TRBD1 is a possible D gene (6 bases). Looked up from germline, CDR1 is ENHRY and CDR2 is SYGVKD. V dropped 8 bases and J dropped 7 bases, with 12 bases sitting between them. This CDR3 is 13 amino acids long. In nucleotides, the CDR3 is TGTGCCATCTCCCGGACAGAAAATTCACCCCTCCACTTT. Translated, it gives CAISRTENSPLHF.

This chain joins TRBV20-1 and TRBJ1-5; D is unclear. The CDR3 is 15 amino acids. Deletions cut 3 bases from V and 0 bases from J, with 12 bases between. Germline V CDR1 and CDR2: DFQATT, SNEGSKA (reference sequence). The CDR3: CSASEGRDSNQPQHF. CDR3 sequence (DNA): TGCAGTGCTAGTGAAGGACGGGATAGCAATCAGCCCCAGCATTTT.

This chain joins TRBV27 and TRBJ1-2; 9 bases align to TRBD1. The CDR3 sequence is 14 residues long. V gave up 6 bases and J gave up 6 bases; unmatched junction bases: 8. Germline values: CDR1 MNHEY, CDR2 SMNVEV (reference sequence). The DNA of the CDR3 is TGTGCCAGCAGCCTACAGGGGGCGGTTGATGGCTACACCTTC. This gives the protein CASSLQGAVDGYTF.

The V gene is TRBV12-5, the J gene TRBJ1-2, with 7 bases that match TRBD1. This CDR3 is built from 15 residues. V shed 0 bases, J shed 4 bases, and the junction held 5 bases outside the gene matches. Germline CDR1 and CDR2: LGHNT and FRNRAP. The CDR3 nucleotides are TGTGCTAGTGGTTTGGTTCAGGACAGGCTCTATGGCTACACCTTC. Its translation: CASGLVQDRLYGYTF.

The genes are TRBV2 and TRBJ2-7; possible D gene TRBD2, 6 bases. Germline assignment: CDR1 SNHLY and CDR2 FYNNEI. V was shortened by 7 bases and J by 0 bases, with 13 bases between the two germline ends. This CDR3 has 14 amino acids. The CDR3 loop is CASNRDGGSYEQYF. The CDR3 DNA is TGTGCCAGCAACCGGGACGGGGGCTCCTACGAGCAGTACTTC.